The 4 T cell receptor beta chains reported below all come from one sample, sequenced in a study of regulatory T cells in long-lasting Graves disease. Researchers made TCR beta libraries by using iRepertoire HTBI primers and running Arm-PCR on CDR3 regions. TCRdb reprocessed the multiplex PCR reads with MiXCR, giving one entry per CDR3 protein. The table records hundreds of thousands of distinct CDR3 sequences, roughly 15% of them present only once. Time point in this sample: newly diagnosed GD, antithyroid drugs for less than 3 months. From PBMCs, RNA was extracted and then used to make the TCR library. The same sample was also studied in work on T cells in Graves' hyperthyroidism and ophthalmopathy.

The sequencing here drew on peripheral blood mononuclear cells (PBMCs), taken at new diagnosis, from a patient treated with antithyroid drugs. These receptors all come from a woman younger than 45 with Graves disease.

This chain joins TRBV7-3 and TRBJ2-2; no definite D call. This CDR3 contains 12 residues. Germline V gene lookup returns CDR1 SGHTA and CDR2 FQGTGA. Between the trimmed V and J ends, which lost 3 bases and 6 bases, there was a span of 5 bases. This chain's CDR3 is CASSFRSGELFF. The DNA for the CDR3 is TGTGCCAGCAGCTTCCGGTCCGGGGAGCTGTTTTTT.

This clonotype was counted only a few times. This chain's CDR3 is CATARKATQGSGSNTIYF. The CDR3 coding sequence is TGTGCCACCGCCCGAAAGGCAACGCAGGGGAGTGGATCGAACACCATATATTTT. The V gene is TRBV7-9, the J gene TRBJ1-3; tentative D call: TRBD1 (6 bases). V was pared by 10 bases and J by 7 bases, with 32 bases between. The CDR3 has 18 amino acids. Looked up from germline, CDR1 is SEHNR and CDR2 is FQNEAQ (reference sequence).

This clonotype was recorded a few times. The chain combines TRBV6-1 with TRBJ1-5; D may be TRBD1 (6 bases). The CDR3 is 15 amino acids. With 6 bases removed from V and 2 bases from J, the gap between germline ends came to 14 bases. Germline lookup yields CDR1 MNHNS and CDR2 SASEGT. The CDR3 is CASRENRVGNQPQHF. The CDR3 DNA reads TGTGCCAGCAGAGAAAACAGGGTTGGCAATCAGCCCCAGCATTTT.

Worth noting for this clonotype: This may arise from a read error, as a much more abundant clone is one base away. The rearrangement joins TRBV7-9 to TRBJ1-6; D possibly corresponds to TRBD1 (6 bases). Germline lookup yields CDR1 SEHNR and CDR2 FQNEAQ (reference sequence). This CDR3 has 14 residues. The CDR3 sequence is CASSTGTHNSPPHF. The CDR3 region has the DNA TGTGCCAGCAGCACCGGGACACACAATTCACCCCCCCACTTT.